This passage covers 12 T cell receptor beta chains from one sample sequenced in a study of OX40 agonist ivuxolimab in advanced cancers. TCRdb's table, derived via immunoSEQ multiplex PCR, lists solely in-frame clones and lacks some. The sample shows about 66,000 clones, around 80% of them seen only once. The sequenced sample was CD4+ or CD8+ T cells sorted from blood, obtained in a trial of the OX40 agonist ivuxolimab. These receptors were collected from an adult with an advanced solid tumor such as melanoma, head and neck, liver or kidney cancer.

The genes are TRBV5-5 and TRBJ1-5; D remains unclear. Trimming pared 4 bases from V and 5 bases from J, leaving 16 bases between. This CDR3 has 15 residues. CDR1 is SGHKS and CDR2 is YYEKEE in the germline V gene (reference sequence). CDR3 DNA sequence: TGTGCCAGCAGCCTCTCCGGGGAGTCCTATCAGCCCCAGCATTTT. Residues: CASSLSGESYQPQHF.

This clone appeared a few times. The J gene is TRBJ2-3, the V gene TRBV2; possibly TRBD2 for D (5 bases). The CDR3 loop spans 14 amino acids. V shed 2 bases and J shed 2 bases, with 8 bases lying between them. Germline CDR1 and CDR2: SNHLY and FYNNEI. DNA of the CDR3: TGTGCCAGCAGTGAAAATCGGGACACAGATACGCAGTATTTT. Its translation: CASSENRDTDTQYF.

The rearrangement uses TRBV19 and TRBJ2-7; TRBD1 matches 9 bases. V was clipped by 3 bases and J by 3 bases; unmatched bases: 6. The V gene's germline CDR1 is LNHDA and CDR2 SQIVND (reference sequence). This CDR3 has 15 residues. The CDR3 protein is CASSIVETGGYEQYF. CDR3 nucleotides: TGTGCCAGTAGTATTGTGGAGACAGGGGGCTACGAGCAGTACTTC.

The chain has TRBV7-2 and TRBJ2-7, with 12 bases lining up with TRBD2. The CDR3 consists of 16 residues. V shed 4 bases and J 3 bases; nucleotides not matched to a gene: 7. The V gene's germline CDR1 is SGHTA and CDR2 FQGNSA. The chain's CDR3 is CASSSQGLAGHYEQYF. CDR3 DNA: TGTGCCAGCAGCTCTCAGGGACTAGCGGGCCACTACGAGCAGTACTTC.

As concerns this clone: Other DNA sequences in the sample encode the same CDR3. The CDR3 loop reads CASRGTGGNQPQHF. CDR3 sequence (DNA): TGTGCCAGCAGGGGGACAGGGGGCAATCAGCCCCAGCATTTT. The V call is TRBV2, the J call TRBJ1-5; 10 bases match TRBD1. CDR3 length: 14 amino acids. Trimming took 6 bases from V and 2 from J; bases not matched to a gene: 1. Looked up from germline, CDR1 is SNHLY and CDR2 is FYNNEI.

This chain connects TRBV7-9 to TRBJ2-7, with TRBD2 as a possible D gene (6 bases). Germline CDR1 is SEHNR and CDR2 is FQNEAQ (reference sequence). The V and J ends lost 0 bases and 5 bases respectively, with 8 bases between them. The CDR3 totals 13 residues. The CDR3 loop reads CASSLAGEDEQYF. The CDR3 DNA sequence: TGTGCCAGCAGCTTAGCAGGGGAGGACGAGCAGTACTTC.

The gene calls are TRBV6-5 and TRBJ2-7, with TRBD2 identical over 11 bases. Trimming removed 5 bases from V and 3 bases from J; junction bases left unmatched: 6. CDR3 size: 15 residues. CDR1 and CDR2 (germline): MNHEY, SVGAGI. The CDR3 is CASSTPLAGGYEQYF. DNA for the CDR3: TGTGCCAGCAGTACCCCCCTAGCGGGAGGCTACGAGCAGTACTTC.

This clone was seen a few times. V usage is TRBV18 and J usage is TRBJ1-1; D remains ambiguous. The V and J ends lost 3 bases and 3 bases respectively, with 8 bases between them. Germline V gene lookup returns CDR1 KGHSH and CDR2 LQKENI. The CDR3 loop spans 13 amino acids. CDR3 loop: CASSPGWDTEAFF. CDR3 nucleotides: TGTGCCAGCTCACCGGGGTGGGACACTGAAGCTTTCTTT.

This rearrangement joins TRBV5-1 to TRBJ1-1; maybe TRBD1 (6 bases). Trimming pared 0 bases from V and 1 base from J, leaving 7 bases between. Germline V gene sequence: CDR1 SGHRS, CDR2 YFSETQ. There are 14 residues in the CDR3. CDR3 region: CASSLDRANTEAFF. The CDR3 DNA follows: TGCGCCAGCAGCTTGGACAGGGCGAACACTGAAGCTTTCTTT.

The chain uses TRBV6-4 and TRBJ2-7, with 8 bases identical to TRBD2. The germline gives CDR1 MRHNA, CDR2 SNTAGT. With 5 bases clipped from V and 0 bases from J, the junction kept 6 bases outside the gene matches. This CDR3 region has 15 residues. This CDR3 reads CASSRLATLSYEQYF. Here the CDR3 DNA reads TGTGCCAGCAGTAGACTAGCGACACTCTCCTACGAGCAGTACTTC.

V usage is TRBV5-1 and J usage is TRBJ1-1, with 7 nucleotides matching TRBD1. Germline CDR1 is SGHRS and CDR2 is YFSETQ. J lost 7 bases, V lost 1 base, and 7 bases had no gene match. CDR3 size: 14 residues. CDR3 loop: CASSLRQGGNEAFF. The CDR3 bases are TGCGCCAGCAGCTTGCGACAGGGCGGCAATGAAGCTTTCTTT.

The chain has TRBV19 and TRBJ1-1, with no clear D. CDR3 length: 14 residues. The germline V and J ends were trimmed by 3 bases and 0 bases, with 8 bases remaining between them. Germline loops: CDR1 LNHDA, CDR2 SQIVND (reference sequence). The CDR3 loop reads CASSMGIMNTEAFF. CDR3 bases: TGTGCCAGTAGTATGGGGATCATGAACACTGAAGCTTTCTTT.